The 32 T cell receptor beta chains below were found in one sample sequenced in a study of CD8+ T cells in alopecia areata. Pooled cutaneous lymph node cells were sorted using CD4, CD8alpha, NKG2D, NKG2ACE and other markers. Extracted RNA was reverse transcribed into cDNA, the sequencing template. Libraries were prepared by immunoSEQ multiplex PCR; TCRdb keeps only in-frame clonotypes and omits some of them. The sample shows around 20,000 clones, none of them appearing just once. Sample: CD8+ T cells sorted from a lymph node. Source of these receptors: a C3H/HeJ mouse with alopecia areata. Mouse strain MHC haplotype: H2-k.

Ten or more counts support this clone. Each gene name is a mouse one. CDR3 DNA (partial): TGTGCCAGCAGTGATATGGGACTGGGTAACCAAGAC. It specifies CASSDMGLGNQD. The complete CDR3 sequence is CASSDMGLGNQDTQYF. The rearrangement joins TRBV13-3 to TRBJ2-5; 9 nucleotides line up with TRBD2. The sequence runs out 4 residues before the end of the CDR3; the remainder is reconstructed from the germline J gene. J was trimmed by 0 bases and V by 1 base; bases with no gene match: 3. Germline loops: CDR1 NNHDY, CDR2 SYVADS. The CDR3 covers 16 residues.

This clone was seen ten or more times. A mismatch at residue 13 separates the TCRdb protein from the translated DNA, so the protein presented here was translated from the DNA. Germline and genes here are mouse. The sequenced fragment ends 3 residues before the CDR3 boundary, so the rest is inferred from the germline J gene. The chain uses TRBV19 and TRBJ1-3; a possible D gene is TRBD1 (5 bases). CDR1 and CDR2 (germline): FNHDT, SITEND (reference sequence). Trimming took 2 bases from V and 2 from J, leaving 14 bases between them. This CDR3 is built from 16 residues. The CDR3 spells CASSMWGSLPGNTLYF. CDR3 DNA (partial): TGTGCCAGCAGTATGTGGGGGTCCCTCCCTGGAAATACG. The full variable domain, completed using reference TRBV19 and TRBJ1-3, is GGIITQTPKFLIGQEGQKLTLKCQQNFNHDTMYWYRQDSGKGLRLIYYSITENDLQKGDLSEGYDASREKKSSFSLTVTSAQKNEMAVFLCASSMWGSLPGNTLYFGEGSRLIVV.

There are a few counts of this clone. The gene symbols are mouse symbols. Coverage ceases 4 residues before the CDR3 finishes, and the germline J gene fills in the end. The J gene is TRBJ2-7, the V gene TRBV1, with TRBD1 as a possible D gene (6 bases). The germline gives CDR1 NSQYPW, CDR2 LRSPGD (reference sequence). The CDR3 has 13 amino acids. V lost 0 bases, J lost 3 bases, and 6 bases lay in between. The CDR3 spells CTCSAEGGYEQYF. The sequenced CDR3 bases are TGCACCTGCAGTGCAGAAGGGGGCTAT.

Ten or more counts support this clone. Gene and germline names: mouse. The read halts 4 residues ahead of the CDR3 end, with the missing end drawn from the germline J gene. The genes are TRBV1 and TRBJ2-5; 7 bases are a match to TRBD1. Germline loops: CDR1 NSQYPW, CDR2 LRSPGD (reference sequence). This CDR3 has 13 residues. The CDR3 loop reads CTCRDRGADTQYF. CDR3 bases read: TGCACCTGCCGGGACAGAGGGGCAGAC.

This clone appeared many times. Mouse gene names apply. With the read ending 4 residues before the CDR3 end, the germline J gene is used to fill in that end. The chain uses TRBV13-3 and TRBJ2-7, with 10 bases aligning to TRBD2. Germline CDR1 is NNHDY and CDR2 is SYVADS. This CDR3 comprises 14 residues. CDR3: CASSRDWGPYEQYF. The CDR3 bases that were read are TGTGCCAGCAGTCGGGACTGGGGCCCTTAT.

Ten or more counts support this clone. Gene names and germline refer to mouse. The read stops 4 residues short of the end of the CDR3; the missing end is completed from the germline J gene. The same CDR3 also results from other DNA sequences found in this sample. The chain couples TRBV1 to TRBJ2-7, with D perhaps TRBD1 (6 bases). The CDR3 has 13 amino acids. In germline, CDR1 is NSQYPW, CDR2 LRSPGD (reference sequence). The ends were cut back, 2 bases at V and 3 bases at J, with 8 bases in the middle. CDR3 DNA, as far as it was read: TGCACCTGCAGTGCACGGGACAACTAT. Its translation: CTCSARDNY. The CDR3 as a whole reads CTCSARDNYEQYF.

In its sample, this clone was seen many times. Genes and germline are mouse. The read terminates 4 residues ahead of where the CDR3 ends, so the germline J gene completes it. The chain links TRBV13-3 to TRBJ2-1, with D possibly TRBD2 on 6 matching bases. Germline V gives CDR1 NNHDY, CDR2 SYVADS. The ends were cut back, 5 bases at V and 1 base at J, with 7 bases in the middle. The CDR3 has 13 amino acids. The CDR3 bases that were read are TGTGCCAGCAGCGACTGGAACTATGCT. This gives the protein CASSDWNYA. The full CDR3 protein is CASSDWNYAEQFF.

As regards this clone: The TCRdb protein fails to match the DNA translation at residue 12; the protein reported here was translated from the DNA. Mouse germline and gene names are used. The read terminates 3 residues ahead of where the CDR3 ends, so the germline J gene completes it. The chain links TRBV2 to TRBJ1-3, with D perhaps matching TRBD1 (6 bases). CDR3 length equals 15 residues. CDR1 and CDR2 from the germline V gene are LGHNA and YSYQKL. With 3 bases removed from V and 0 bases from J, the gap between germline ends came to 9 bases. The CDR3 loop reads CASSQRGASGNTLYF. The covered CDR3 bases are TGTGCCAGCAGCCAGAGGGGGGCTTCTGGAAATACG.

This clone was seen at least ten times. Gene names and germline match the mouse. The read terminates 4 residues before the CDR3 end, so the remaining end is supplied by the germline J gene. The V gene is TRBV13-3, the J gene TRBJ2-7; D may be TRBD1 (5 bases). The CDR3 sequence is 13 residues long. Germline CDR1 is NNHDY and CDR2 is SYVADS. The covered CDR3 bases are TGTGCCAGCAGTGATCCTGACAGATAT. It codes for CASSDPDRY. The full-length CDR3 reads as CASSDPDRYEQYF.

This clone was seen more than once but under ten times. Germline and genes: mouse. The CDR3 goes on 4 residues after the read ends, and that part is filled in from the germline J gene. This chain connects TRBV1 to TRBJ1-1, with 8 bases matching TRBD1. Germline trimming cut 4 bases from V and 3 bases from J; bases unmatched to any gene: 4. CDR3 length equals 14 residues. CDR1 is NSQYPW, CDR2 LRSPGD, per germline (reference sequence). CDR3 bases read: TGCACCTGCAGTGGAGACAGGGGTGACACA. Translated, it gives CTCSGDRGDT. From start to end, the CDR3 is CTCSGDRGDTEVFF.

This clone came up a few times. Gene names refer to mouse genes. Read data end 4 residues before the CDR3 end; the end is taken from the germline J gene. V and J are TRBV13-2 and TRBJ1-1; the match to TRBD1 covers 7 bases. Germline V gene lookup returns CDR1 NNHNN and CDR2 SYGAGS (reference sequence). Losses at the gene ends were 5 bases for V and 0 bases for J; bases not matched to a gene: 7. This CDR3 spans 15 amino acids. The CDR3 sequence: CASGQGDSPNTEVFF. The part of the CDR3 DNA that was read is TGTGCCAGCGGGCAAGGGGACAGCCCAAACACA.

The table lists this clone with many counts. The gene names given are mouse names. Coverage ceases 4 residues before the CDR3 finishes, and the germline J gene fills in the end. This chain uses TRBV13-3 with TRBJ2-7; the D gene is possibly TRBD1 (5 bases). Germline assignment: CDR1 NNHDY and CDR2 SYVADS. CDR3 length: 12 amino acids. Trimming took off 3 bases at V and 3 bases at J, with 7 bases between the two ends. CDR3 bases read: TGTGCCAGCAGTGGGCAGGGCTAT. Protein product: CASSGQGY. The entire CDR3 protein is CASSGQGYEQYF.

Remarks on this clone: Mouse germline and gene names are used. The CDR3 end is not reached by the read, which stops 4 residues before it; the germline J gene fills it in. This chain joins TRBV1 and TRBJ2-5; TRBD1 aligns across 8 bases. This CDR3 comprises 15 residues. CDR1 NSQYPW and CDR2 LRSPGD come from the germline V gene (reference sequence). V lost 1 base, J lost 3 bases, and 3 bases stayed unmatched. The CDR3 region is CTCSAADREQDTQYF. Partial CDR3 DNA: TGCACCTGCAGTGCAGCGGACAGGGAACAAGAC.

This clone appeared a few times. Genes and germline are mouse. From the germline J gene comes the end of the CDR3, since the read stops 4 residues before it. The chain recombines TRBV17 with TRBJ2-1; D is ambiguous. The CDR3 runs 14 residues. V was clipped by 6 bases and J by 0 bases, with 9 bases between them. Germline V gene data show CDR1 as MNHDT and CDR2 as YYDKIL. CDR3 DNA (partial): TGTGCTAGCAGACAGTTTCCTAACTATGCT. Translating gives CASRQFPNYA. From start to end, the CDR3 is CASRQFPNYAEQFF.

Comment on this clone: Germline and genes: mouse. CDR3 DNA (partial): TGCACCTGCAGTGCACGGGACAGGGTTGCT. This codes for CTCSARDRVA. The full-length CDR3 reads as CTCSARDRVAEQFF. The chain carries TRBV1 and TRBJ2-1, with 9 bases matching TRBD1. Coverage ceases 4 residues before the CDR3 finishes, and the germline J gene fills in the end. The CDR3 contains 14 residues. From germline, CDR1 is NSQYPW and CDR2 LRSPGD (reference sequence). Unmatched junction bases numbered 2, after V lost 2 bases and J lost 6 bases.

This clone showed up just a few times. Mouse germline and gene names are used. The observed sequence ends 4 residues before the CDR3 terminus, with the missing tail filled in from the germline J gene. This rearrangement joins TRBV19 to TRBJ2-7, with D possibly matching TRBD2 (7 bases). CDR3 length: 13 amino acids. Trimming shortened V by 7 bases and J by 2 bases, and 13 bases separated the two germline ends. CDR1 and CDR2 from the germline V gene are FNHDT and SITEND (reference sequence). CDR3 loop: CASGDGGPYEQYF. Partial CDR3 DNA: TGTGCCAGCGGGGACGGGGGGCCCTAT.

This clone came up a few times. The listed TCRdb protein conflicts with the DNA translation at residue 11, and the protein shown is translated directly from the DNA. Mouse names are used for the genes. The sequenced fragment ends 3 residues before the CDR3 boundary, so the rest is inferred from the germline J gene. V usage is TRBV1 and J usage is TRBJ1-3; D perhaps matches TRBD1 (6 bases). The CDR3 covers 14 residues. V was clipped by 2 bases and J by 4 bases, with 9 bases between them. CDR1 and CDR2 from the germline V gene are NSQYPW and LRSPGD (reference sequence). Here the CDR3 reads CTCSASGTGNTLYF. The part of the CDR3 DNA that was read is TGCACCTGCAGTGCATCCGGGACAGGAAATACG.

This clone was found a few times. TCRdb and the translated DNA give different amino acids at residue 12; the protein presented here is the one translated from the DNA. Gene names denote mouse genes. The missing CDR3 end, 3 residues past where the read stops, is filled in from the germline J gene. This sequence joins TRBV13-3 and TRBJ1-3; D may be TRBD1 (6 bases). The germline V gene has CDR1 NNHDY and CDR2 SYVADS. The V gene lost 6 bases and the J gene lost 6 bases, with 19 bases spanning the gap. The CDR3 has 15 amino acids. The CDR3 sequence is CASTPSTGTKNTLYF. The CDR3 bases that were read are TGTGCCAGCACCCCCTCTACCGGGACAAAAAATACG. Based on the CDR3 plus reference TRBV13-3 and TRBJ1-3, the full variable domain is EAAVTQSPRSKVAVTGGKVTLSCHQTNNHDYMYWYRQDTGHGLRLIHYSYVADSTEKGDIPDGYKASRPSQENFSLILELASLSQTAVYFCASTPSTGTKNTLYFGEGSRLIVV.

This clone appeared many times. Gene names and germline match the mouse. The read stops 4 residues short of the end of the CDR3; the missing end is completed from the germline J gene. The rearrangement joins TRBV13-3 to TRBJ2-1; 11 bases match TRBD2. Germline values: CDR1 NNHDY, CDR2 SYVADS. The V gene end was trimmed by 5 bases and the J gene end by 0 bases; junction bases not matched to a gene: 1. The CDR3 is 15 residues long. CDR3 in amino acids: CASRGLGDNYAEQFF. Partial CDR3 DNA: TGTGCCAGCAGGGGACTGGGGGATAACTATGCT.

For this clone: The gene names here belong to mouse. The observed sequence ends 4 residues before the CDR3 terminus, with the missing tail filled in from the germline J gene. This chain connects TRBV19 to TRBJ2-7; 11 nucleotides agree with TRBD1. V shed 6 bases and J 3 bases; nucleotides not matched to a gene: 2. The CDR3 consists of 13 residues. Germline-derived CDR1 and CDR2 are FNHDT and SITEND (reference sequence). The CDR3 sequence: CASTGTGGYEQYF. The covered CDR3 bases are TGTGCCAGCACCGGGACAGGGGGCTAT.

Comments on this clone: Mouse gene names apply. The read halts 4 residues ahead of the CDR3 end, with the missing end drawn from the germline J gene. This chain links TRBV1 with TRBJ2-5, with 7 nucleotides matching TRBD1. The CDR3 is 16 amino acids. CDR1 is NSQYPW and CDR2 is LRSPGD in the germline V gene (reference sequence). Losses at the gene ends were 1 base for V and 0 bases for J; bases not matched to a gene: 4. CDR3 DNA (partial): TGCACCTGCAGTGCAGCTGGGACAGTTAACCAAGAC. It yields the protein CTCSAAGTVNQD. Given in full, the CDR3 is CTCSAAGTVNQDTQYF.

By proportion, this clone is medium-sized. Mouse names are used for the genes. Read sequence stops 4 residues before the CDR3 end, and the germline J gene provides the missing end. The V call is TRBV19, the J call TRBJ1-1; D not certain. The CDR3 totals 13 residues. The V gene's germline CDR1 is FNHDT and CDR2 SITEND (reference sequence). The covered CDR3 bases are TGTGCCAGCAGTATAACGCAGGCGACA. It translates to CASSITQAT. The complete CDR3 sequence is CASSITQATEVFF.

This clone was counted at least ten times. Gene names denote mouse genes. The observed sequence ends 4 residues before the CDR3 terminus, with the missing tail filled in from the germline J gene. The chain couples TRBV19 to TRBJ2-7; 10 positions agree with TRBD2. Trimming at V came to 2 bases and at J to 2 bases, leaving 4 bases not matched to a gene. The CDR3 runs to 15 residues. In germline, CDR1 is FNHDT, CDR2 SITEND (reference sequence). This CDR3 reads CASSMVGLGTYEQYF. CDR3 bases read: TGTGCCAGCAGTATGGTGGGACTGGGGACCTAT.

As to this clone: Gene names and germline refer to mouse. The CDR3 extends 4 residues past the end of the read, so its final part is completed from the germline J gene. The chain carries TRBV13-3 and TRBJ2-1; 9 bases match TRBD2. The CDR3 is 15 amino acids. V shed 4 bases, J shed 1 base, and the junction held 3 bases outside the gene matches. Per the germline V gene, CDR1 is NNHDY and CDR2 is SYVADS. CDR3 residues: CASSRLGANYAEQFF. The covered CDR3 bases are TGTGCCAGCAGTCGACTGGGGGCCAACTATGCT.

This clone was counted many times. At residue 10, the translated DNA and the protein in TCRdb do not agree; the protein given here is derived from the DNA. The genes and germline here are from mouse. The CDR3 end lies 3 residues beyond the end of the read and is filled in from the germline J gene. This chain uses TRBV29 with TRBJ1-3; D remains ambiguous. This CDR3 is built from 13 residues. Germline V CDR1 and CDR2: MSHET, SYDVDS. With 3 bases removed from V and 6 bases from J, the gap between germline ends came to 9 bases. CDR3 bases read: TGTGCTAGCAGTTTTAGCACAATAAATACG. Translated, it gives CASSFSTINT. The whole CDR3 sequence reads CASSFSTINTLYF.

About this clone: Any gene name here is a mouse gene name. The sequenced fragment ends 4 residues before the CDR3 boundary, so the rest is inferred from the germline J gene. The J gene is TRBJ2-5, the V gene TRBV13-1; D is perhaps TRBD2 (7 bases). The CDR3 sequence is 15 residues long. Germline lookup yields CDR1 NSHNY and CDR2 SYGAGN. CDR3 DNA, as far as it was read: TGTGCCAGCAGTGATGCGCTGGGGGCCGGGGAC. This sequence encodes CASSDALGAGD. The full CDR3 protein is CASSDALGAGDTQYF.

In its sample, this clone is medium-sized (0.01 to 0.1%). At residue 12, the TCRdb protein departs from the DNA translation, so the protein shown here was derived from the DNA itself. The germline and genes are mouse ones. The sequenced fragment ends 3 residues before the CDR3 boundary, so the rest is inferred from the germline J gene. The chain uses TRBV19 and TRBJ1-6; 9 positions match TRBD1. TRBJ1-6 is known as an ORF, though its function is uncertain. Germline CDR1 FNHDT, CDR2 SITEND (reference sequence). Losses at the gene ends were 5 bases for V and 5 bases for J; bases not matched to a gene: 5. The CDR3 spans 15 residues. The chain's CDR3 is CASRRTGVNNSPLYF. Incomplete CDR3 DNA: TGTGCCAGCAGAAGGACAGGGGTGAATAATTCGCCC.

In this sample, this clone turned up a few times. Mouse gene names apply. Read data end 4 residues before the CDR3 end; the end is taken from the germline J gene. The rearrangement uses TRBV19 and TRBJ2-7; tentatively, D is TRBD1 (5 bases). The CDR3 loop spans 12 amino acids. The germline V gene has CDR1 FNHDT and CDR2 SITEND (reference sequence). The CDR3 bases that were read are TGTGCCAGCAGTATATCAGGGAAT. Translated: CASSISGN. The complete CDR3 sequence is CASSISGNEQYF.

This clone turned up a few times. Genes and germline are mouse. From the germline J gene comes the end of the CDR3, since the read stops 4 residues before it. J is TRBJ2-4 and V is TRBV1, with 11 nucleotides matching TRBD1. The CDR3 consists of 17 residues. The germline V gene encodes CDR1 NSQYPW and CDR2 LRSPGD (reference sequence). V dropped 2 bases and J dropped 2; count of bases not matched to a gene: 6. The chain's CDR3 is CTCSARTGGADQNTLYF. CDR3 bases read: TGCACCTGCAGTGCAAGGACAGGGGGCGCCGATCAAAAC.

This clone occurred many times. Gene names are the mouse ones. The CDR3 is cut off 4 residues early in the read; its end comes from the germline J gene. The V gene is TRBV17, the J gene TRBJ2-5; 9 bases are a match to TRBD1. The V gene end was trimmed by 3 bases and the J gene end by 2 bases; junction bases not matched to a gene: 0. Germline V gene sequence: CDR1 MNHDT, CDR2 YYDKIL. The CDR3 spans 14 residues. CDR3 region: CASSRTGGQDTQYF. The CDR3 bases that were read are TGTGCTAGCAGTAGGACAGGGGGCCAAGAC.

Regarding this clone: Any gene name here is a mouse gene name. The read falls 4 residues short of the CDR3 end, and the missing part is taken from the germline J gene. This chain links TRBV19 with TRBJ1-1; D is unresolved. The CDR3 length is 12 residues. V dropped 3 bases and J dropped 0 bases, with 3 bases sitting between them. Looked up from germline, CDR1 is FNHDT and CDR2 is SITEND (reference sequence). The CDR3 sequence is CASSTANTEVFF. The DNA read from the CDR3 is TGTGCCAGCAGTACAGCAAACACA.

Regarding this clone: Gene names follow the mouse nomenclature. The DNA ends 4 residues before the CDR3 does, and the rest of the CDR3 is filled in from the germline J gene. J is TRBJ1-1 and V is TRBV13-3, with TRBD1 matching over 7 bases. The V gene's germline CDR1 is NNHDY and CDR2 SYVADS. The CDR3 is 15 amino acids. With V trimmed by 1 base and J by 1 base, 4 bases remained unmatched. Here the CDR3 reads CASSDWDRANTEVFF. Incomplete CDR3 DNA: TGTGCCAGCAGTGATTGGGACAGAGCGAACACA.